The 22 T cell receptor beta chains in this list originate from one sample, sequenced in a study of shared clonotypes between healthy human individuals. The repertoire was sequenced with immunoSEQ multiplex PCR; TCRdb's copy has only in-frame clones and lacks some. Here the sample spans approximately 500,000 clones, about four fifths being singletons. Sample: PBMCs. All receptors come from a woman between 40 and 55 years old in good health. Some clones in this sample may be carry-over from other donors' samples.

This clone was observed a single time. The V call is TRBV15, the J call TRBJ2-1; no reliable D call. This CDR3 is 12 amino acids long. Germline CDR1 and CDR2: LNHNV and YYDKDF (reference sequence). The V end was cut by 3 bases, the J end by 8 bases, with 8 bases between. CDR3 protein: CATSRPRDEQFF. The CDR3 DNA is TGTGCCACCAGCAGGCCTAGAGATGAGCAGTTCTTC.

V gene TRBV4-3 combines with J gene TRBJ1-3; no clear D gene. V was clipped by 1 base and J by 4 bases, with 11 bases between them. Germline assignment: CDR1 LGHNA and CDR2 YSLEER. The CDR3 length is 15 residues. CDR3 coding DNA: TGCGCCAGCAGCCAAGCCTCCCTATCCGGAAACACCATATATTTT. Its protein is CASSQASLSGNTIYF.

CDR3 sequence reads: CASGGQGVNEQYF. Written as DNA, the CDR3 is TGTGCCAGCGGGGGACAGGGGGTGAACGAGCAGTACTTC. The rearrangement joins TRBV25-1 to TRBJ2-5; 11 nucleotides line up with TRBD1. The J call may be in error: the DNA end matches TRBJ2-7 better. Germline CDR1 MGHDK, CDR2 SYGVNS. The CDR3 length is 13 residues.

The chain is built from TRBV7-6 and TRBJ2-2; D is perhaps TRBD1 or TRBD2 (6 bases each). Germline V gives CDR1 SGHVS, CDR2 FNYEAQ. This CDR3 spans 16 amino acids. V dropped 6 bases and J dropped 1 base, with 15 bases sitting between them. CDR3 nucleotide sequence: TGTGCCAGCAGTTCACTAGGGGGAGGGAACACCGGGGAGCTGTTTTTT. The encoded protein is CASSSLGGGNTGELFF.

This chain links TRBV1 with TRBJ2-7; the table's D gene call, TRBD1, was not cross checked with the DNA. TRBV1 corresponds to a pseudogene. The length of the CDR3 is 21 residues. As DNA, the CDR3 is TGCACCAGCAGCCAAGATAAGGAGGACAGGGGGCTGGCTAGCGGAACCTACGAGCAGTACTTC. This translates into CTSSQDKEDRGLASGTYEQYF.

The chain uses TRBV7-9 and TRBJ2-3; D is unclear. Germline CDR1 and CDR2: SEHNR and FQNEAQ (reference sequence). This CDR3 comprises 14 residues. Trimming removed 6 bases at V and 2 bases at J, with 12 bases between. In DNA, the CDR3 is TGTGCCAGCAGGTACGGCGGCGACACAGATACGCAGTATTTT. This gives the protein CASRYGGDTDTQYF.

The rearrangement uses TRBV9 and TRBJ2-1; possibly TRBD2 for D (6 bases). V lost 3 bases and J 3 bases, leaving 22 bases between the germline ends. Germline V gene lookup returns CDR1 SGDLS and CDR2 YYNGEE. The CDR3 length is 18 residues. The chain's CDR3 is CASSGTSRTYRDYNEQFF. CDR3 nucleotide sequence: TGTGCCAGCAGCGGTACTAGCCGTACCTATCGGGACTACAATGAGCAGTTCTTC.

This clone was picked up a small number of times. The V and J genes are TRBV7-9 and TRBJ2-1; the D is unclear. This CDR3 has 10 residues. From germline, CDR1 is SEHNR and CDR2 FQNEAQ (reference sequence). Trimming stripped 5 bases from V and 9 bases from J, with 5 bases between. The CDR3 sequence is CASSTLEQFF. CDR3 in DNA: TGTGCCAGCAGCACCCTTGAGCAGTTCTTC.

V is TRBV10-2 and J is TRBJ2-7; the D gene is possibly TRBD1 (5 bases). The CDR3 has 14 amino acids. CDR1 WSHSY and CDR2 SAAADI come from the germline V gene. Trimming pared 3 bases from V and 0 bases from J, leaving 9 bases between. CDR3 region: CASSEDGHSYEQYF. CDR3 coding DNA: TGCGCCAGCAGTGAAGACGGACACTCCTACGAGCAGTACTTC.

The V call is TRBV28, the J call TRBJ1-6; D is undetermined. This CDR3 has 15 residues. The V gene's germline CDR1 is MDHEN and CDR2 SYDVKM. V gave up 6 bases and J gave up 10 bases, with 19 bases separating them. CDR3 coding DNA: TGTGCCAGCAGGGAGGCGTCGGAAGGGTGGTCACCCCTCCACTTT. The encoded protein is CASREASEGWSPLHF.

This chain links TRBV28 with TRBJ1-1; D is possibly TRBD1 (5 bases). This CDR3 has 15 residues. V lost 3 bases and J lost 8, with 19 bases in between. Looked up from germline, CDR1 is MDHEN and CDR2 is SYDVKM. The CDR3 DNA sequence: TGTGCCAGCAGTTTCATTTCAGTCGCCACAGGCGAAGCTTTCTTT. Translating it yields CASSFISVATGEAFF. The whole variable domain, filled in from reference TRBV28 and TRBJ1-1, reads DVKVTQSSRYLVKRTGEKVFLECVQDMDHENMFWYRQDPGLGLRLIYFSYDVKMKEKGDIPEGYSVSREKKERFSLILESASTNQTSMYLCASSFISVATGEAFFGQGTRLTVV.

This clone has at least ten counts. The chain couples TRBV7-2 to TRBJ2-7, with a weak D call TRBD2 (6 bases). CDR1 is SGHTA and CDR2 is FQGNSA in the germline V gene. CDR3 length: 14 residues. With 4 bases removed from V and 2 bases from J, the gap between germline ends came to 12 bases. The CDR3 DNA reads TGTGCCAGCAGCTCCGGACTAATCCCCTACGAGCAGTACTTC. This codes for CASSSGLIPYEQYF.

The chain employs TRBV6-5 and TRBJ2-1, with unresolved D. Germline values: CDR1 MNHEY, CDR2 SVGAGI. Trimming shortened V by 6 bases and J by 3 bases, and 12 bases separated the two germline ends. The CDR3 extends over 14 amino acids. CDR3 in amino acids: CASRIDTGYNEQFF. The CDR3 DNA reads TGTGCCAGCAGGATAGACACGGGCTACAATGAGCAGTTCTTC.

The rearrangement joins TRBV30 to TRBJ2-2, with D tentatively TRBD2 (5 bases). CDR3 length: 16 amino acids. CDR1 GTSNPN and CDR2 SVGIG come from the germline V gene (reference sequence). Trimming left V 5 bases short and J 3 bases short, with 19 bases between. CDR3 loop: CAWDAVGGQHTGELFF. The CDR3 bases are TGTGCCTGGGACGCGGTGGGCGGGCAACACACCGGGGAGCTGTTTTTT.

This rearrangement joins TRBV28 to TRBJ2-7, with 7 bases fitting TRBD1. Germline values: CDR1 MDHEN, CDR2 SYDVKM. The junction had 8 bases not matched to a gene; V was cut back by 7 bases and J by 2 bases. The CDR3 loop spans 14 amino acids. CDR3 bases: TGTGCCAGCAAACAACAGGGGAACCCCTACGAGCAGTACTTC. Translation: CASKQQGNPYEQYF.

The chain is built from TRBV9 and TRBJ1-2; the D is unclear. Germline-derived CDR1 and CDR2 are SGDLS and YYNGEE. The CDR3 runs to 15 residues. Trimming removed 4 bases from V and 4 bases from J, with 17 bases in between. As DNA, the CDR3 is TGTGCCAGCAGCCAGGTGGGGATCCTCTCCTATGGCTACACCTTC. Its protein is CASSQVGILSYGYTF.

The rearrangement links TRBV29-1 to TRBJ2-7; TRBD2 matches 9 bases. The CDR3 loop spans 14 amino acids. The V and J ends lost 4 bases and 2 bases, in that order; junction bases with no gene match: 6. CDR1 is SQVTM and CDR2 is ANQGSEA in the germline V gene. In DNA, the CDR3 is TGCAGCGTTGCTGGCCTAGCGGGAACCTACGAGCAGTACTTC. As protein: CSVAGLAGTYEQYF.

The DNA for the CDR3 is TGTGCCAGCAGCCCGGGACCCGAAAGGGAAAAACTGTTTTTT. This encodes CASSPGPEREKLFF. This chain joins TRBV7-8 and TRBJ1-4; tentative D call: TRBD1 (5 bases). Germline V lookup: CDR1 SGHVS, CDR2 FQNEAQ. Trimming shortened V by 5 bases and J by 8 bases, and 15 bases separated the two germline ends. CDR3 length: 14 residues. Full variable domain (outside the CDR3, taken from reference TRBV7-8 and TRBJ1-4): GAGVSQSPRYKVAKRGQDVALRCDPISGHVSLFWYQQALGQGPEFLTYFQNEAQLDKSGLPSDRFFAERPEGSVSTLKIQRTQQEDSAVYLCASSPGPEREKLFFGSGTQLSVL.

The gene calls are TRBV25-1 and TRBJ1-5; D is perhaps TRBD1 (5 bases). The germline gives CDR1 MGHDK, CDR2 SYGVNS. The CDR3 extends over 15 amino acids. V lost 3 bases and J lost 5, with 14 bases in between. CDR3 sequence (DNA): TGTGCCAGCAGTGAGGGGTTCCGGGGGGATCAGCCCCAGCATTTT. Translating gives CASSEGFRGDQPQHF.

The rearrangement uses TRBV11-2 and TRBJ2-1, with a possible D match to TRBD1 (5 bases). Germline values: CDR1 SGHAT, CDR2 FQNNGV. V shed 0 bases and J shed 15 bases, with 15 bases lying between them. This CDR3 region has 13 residues. This CDR3 reads CASSLDRLSRGFF. CDR3 DNA: TGTGCCAGCAGCTTAGATCGATTAAGTAGGGGGTTCTTC.

The chain combines TRBV28 with TRBJ2-3, with D possibly matching TRBD1 (5 bases). CDR1 is MDHEN, CDR2 SYDVKM, per germline. The length of the CDR3 is 14 residues. V was trimmed by 1 base and J by 4 bases, leaving 9 bases between them. The CDR3 reads CASSLSQGSDTQYF. The CDR3 DNA follows: TGTGCCAGCAGTTTATCCCAGGGATCAGATACGCAGTATTTT. Full variable domain (remainder filled in from reference TRBV28 and TRBJ2-3): DVKVTQSSRYLVKRTGEKVFLECVQDMDHENMFWYRQDPGLGLRLIYFSYDVKMKEKGDIPEGYSVSREKKERFSLILESASTNQTSMYLCASSLSQGSDTQYFGPGTRLTVL.

The chain recombines TRBV29-1 with TRBJ2-1; D unclear. Germline V gives CDR1 SQVTM, CDR2 ANQGSEA. V lost 6 bases and J 5 bases, leaving 11 bases between the germline ends. This CDR3 has 12 amino acids. The CDR3 is CSVAGKHNEQFF. CDR3 sequence (DNA): TGCAGCGTCGCTGGAAAGCACAATGAGCAGTTCTTC.